This TCR beta chain emerged from a study of blood T cell repertoires in COVID-19. The V gene lost 0 bases and the J gene lost 5 bases, with 14 bases spanning the gap. This CDR3 comprises 16 residues. Germline V gives CDR1 LGHNA, CDR2 YSLEER. The method was immunoSEQ multiplex PCR; TCRdb's version includes in-frame clones alone and lacks a portion of them. The sample lists 150,000 to 200,000 clones; about four fifths were seen once. The sequencing input was peripheral blood. The receptor comes from a woman aged 70-85 years with COVID-19, enrolled during active disease. The chain couples TRBV4-3 to TRBJ1-5, with unresolved D. CDR3 region: CASSQDRQTTYQPQHF. For the CDR3, the DNA is TGCGCCAGCAGCCAAGATCGGCAGACTACCTATCAGCCCCAGCATTTT.